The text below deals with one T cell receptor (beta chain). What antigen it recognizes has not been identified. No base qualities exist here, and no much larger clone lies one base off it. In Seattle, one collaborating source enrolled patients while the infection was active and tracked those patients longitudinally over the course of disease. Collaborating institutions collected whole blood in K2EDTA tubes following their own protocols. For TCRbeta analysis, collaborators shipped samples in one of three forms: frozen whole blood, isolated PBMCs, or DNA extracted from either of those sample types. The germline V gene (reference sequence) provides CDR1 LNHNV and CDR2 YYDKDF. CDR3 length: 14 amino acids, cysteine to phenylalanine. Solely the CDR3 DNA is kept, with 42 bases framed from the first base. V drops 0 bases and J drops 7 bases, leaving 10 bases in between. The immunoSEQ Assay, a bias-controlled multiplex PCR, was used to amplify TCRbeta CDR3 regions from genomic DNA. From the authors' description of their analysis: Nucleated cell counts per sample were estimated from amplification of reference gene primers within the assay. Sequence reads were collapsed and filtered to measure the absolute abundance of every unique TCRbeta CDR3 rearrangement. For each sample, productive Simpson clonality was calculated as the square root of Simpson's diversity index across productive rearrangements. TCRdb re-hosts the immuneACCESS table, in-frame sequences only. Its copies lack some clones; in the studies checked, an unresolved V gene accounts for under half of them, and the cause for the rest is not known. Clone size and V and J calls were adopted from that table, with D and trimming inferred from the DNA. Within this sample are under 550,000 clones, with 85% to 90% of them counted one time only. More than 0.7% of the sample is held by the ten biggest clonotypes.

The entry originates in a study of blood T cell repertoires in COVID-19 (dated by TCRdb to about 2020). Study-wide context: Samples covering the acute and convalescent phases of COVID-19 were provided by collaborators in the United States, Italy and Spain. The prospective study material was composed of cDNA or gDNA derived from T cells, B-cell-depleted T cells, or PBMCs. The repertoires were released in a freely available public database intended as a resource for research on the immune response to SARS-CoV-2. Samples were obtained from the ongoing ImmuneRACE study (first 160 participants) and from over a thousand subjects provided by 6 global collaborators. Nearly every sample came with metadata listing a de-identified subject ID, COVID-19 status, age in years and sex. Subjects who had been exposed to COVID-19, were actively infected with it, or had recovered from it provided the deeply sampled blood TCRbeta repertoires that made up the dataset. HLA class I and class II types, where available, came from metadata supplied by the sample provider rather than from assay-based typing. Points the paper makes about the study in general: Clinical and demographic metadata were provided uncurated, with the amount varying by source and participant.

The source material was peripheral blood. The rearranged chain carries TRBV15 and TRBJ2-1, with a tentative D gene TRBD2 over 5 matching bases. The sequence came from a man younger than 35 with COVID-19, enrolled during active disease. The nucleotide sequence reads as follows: TGTGCCACCAGCAGAGATCGGGGTTTAAATGAGCAGTTCTTC. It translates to CATSRDRGLNEQFF. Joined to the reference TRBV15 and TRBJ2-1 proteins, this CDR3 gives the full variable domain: DAMVIQNPRYQVTQFGKPVTLSCSQTLNHNVMYWYQQKSSQAPKLLFHYYDKDFNNEADTPDNFQSRRPNTSFCFLDIRSPGLGDTAMYLCATSRDRGLNEQFFGPGTRLTVL.